This entry is about one T cell receptor (beta chain). What it binds is not known. Other DNA variants within this sample encode the same CDR3. The sample belongs to a study of OX40 agonist ivuxolimab in advanced cancers. Findings and limits, study-wide: Both CD4+ and CD8+ T cell populations in blood had undergone clonal expansion by week 6 at 0.1 to 3.0 mg/kg.

This table comes from immunoSEQ multiplex PCR, and its TCRdb copy is limited to in-frame clones, with some not included. This sample has about 90,000 clones, with approximately 91% found just once. This TCR derives from an adult with an advanced solid tumor such as melanoma, head and neck, liver or kidney cancer. The sample here was CD4+ or CD8+ T cells sorted from blood, taken in a trial of the OX40 agonist ivuxolimab.

CDR3 nucleotide sequence: TGTGCCAGCAGTTCCTTCGTTATGAGGAGAAGCTCCTACGAGCAGTACTTC. Its translation is CASSSFVMRRSSYEQYF. The chain combines TRBV27 with TRBJ2-7; D remains unclear. CDR3 length: 17 amino acids. Between the trimmed V and J ends, which lost 4 bases and 0 bases, there was a span of 19 bases. Germline values: CDR1 MNHEY, CDR2 SMNVEV (reference sequence).